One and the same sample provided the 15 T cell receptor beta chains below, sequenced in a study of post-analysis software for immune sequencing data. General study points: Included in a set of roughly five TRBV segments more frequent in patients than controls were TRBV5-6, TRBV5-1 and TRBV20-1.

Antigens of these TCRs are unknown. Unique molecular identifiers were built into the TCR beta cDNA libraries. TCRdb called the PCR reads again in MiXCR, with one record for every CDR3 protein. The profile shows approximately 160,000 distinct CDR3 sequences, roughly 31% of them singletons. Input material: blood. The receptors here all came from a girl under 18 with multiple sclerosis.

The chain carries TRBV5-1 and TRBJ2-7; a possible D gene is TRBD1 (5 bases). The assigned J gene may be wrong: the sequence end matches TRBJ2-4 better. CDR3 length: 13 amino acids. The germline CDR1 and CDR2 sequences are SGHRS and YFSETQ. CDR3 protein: CASSLWQGNIQYF. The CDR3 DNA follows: TGCGCCAGCAGCTTGTGGCAGGGTAACATTCAGTACTTC.

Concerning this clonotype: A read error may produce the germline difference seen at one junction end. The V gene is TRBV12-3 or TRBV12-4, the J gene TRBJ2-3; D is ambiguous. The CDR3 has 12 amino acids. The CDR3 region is CASSLNADTEYF. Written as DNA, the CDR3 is TGTGCCAGCAGTTTAAACGCAGATACGGAGTATTTT.

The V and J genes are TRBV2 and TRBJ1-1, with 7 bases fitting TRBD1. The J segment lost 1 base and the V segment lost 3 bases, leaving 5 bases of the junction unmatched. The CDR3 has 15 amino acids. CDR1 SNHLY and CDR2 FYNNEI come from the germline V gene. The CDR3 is CASSEQGGENTEAFF. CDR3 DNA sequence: TGTGCCAGCAGTGAGCAGGGGGGGGAGAACACTGAAGCTTTCTTT.

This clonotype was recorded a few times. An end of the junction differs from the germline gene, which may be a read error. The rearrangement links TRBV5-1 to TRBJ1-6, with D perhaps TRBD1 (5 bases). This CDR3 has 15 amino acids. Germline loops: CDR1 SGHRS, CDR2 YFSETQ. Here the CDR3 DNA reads TGCGCCAGCAGCCCCGGGGGACCGACGGATTCACCCCCCCACTTT. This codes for CASSPGGPTDSPPHF.

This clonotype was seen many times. The DNA of the CDR3 is TGTGCCAGCAGTTTAGTGGTTACGGGGTCCTACGAGCAGTACTTC. It specifies CASSLVVTGSYEQYF. V is TRBV28 and J is TRBJ2-7; perhaps TRBD2 as D (5 bases). Looked up from germline, CDR1 is MDHEN and CDR2 is SYDVKM. Trimming took off 2 bases at V and 1 base at J, with 12 bases between the two ends. The CDR3 is made up of 15 amino acids.

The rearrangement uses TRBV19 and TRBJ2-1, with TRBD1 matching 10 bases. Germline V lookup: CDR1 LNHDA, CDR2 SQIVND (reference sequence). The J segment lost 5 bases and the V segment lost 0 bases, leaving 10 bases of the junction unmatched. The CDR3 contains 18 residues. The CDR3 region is CASSIDPPGTGANNEQFF. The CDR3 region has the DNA TGTGCCAGTAGTATAGATCCCCCCGGGACAGGGGCCAACAATGAGCAGTTCTTC.

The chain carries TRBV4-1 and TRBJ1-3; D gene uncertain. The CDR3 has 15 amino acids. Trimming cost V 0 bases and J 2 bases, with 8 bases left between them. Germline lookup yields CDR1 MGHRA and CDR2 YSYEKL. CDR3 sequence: CASSQDRSTGNTIYF. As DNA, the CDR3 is TGCGCCAGCAGCCAAGATCGGTCTACTGGAAACACCATATATTTT.

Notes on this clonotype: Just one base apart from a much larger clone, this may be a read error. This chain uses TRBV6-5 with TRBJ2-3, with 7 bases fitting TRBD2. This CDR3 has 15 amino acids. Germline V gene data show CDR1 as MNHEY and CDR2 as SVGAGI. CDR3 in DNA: TGTGCCAACAGTCTACTAGCGCCTAATGACCGTACGCAGTATTTT. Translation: CANSLLAPNDRTQYF.

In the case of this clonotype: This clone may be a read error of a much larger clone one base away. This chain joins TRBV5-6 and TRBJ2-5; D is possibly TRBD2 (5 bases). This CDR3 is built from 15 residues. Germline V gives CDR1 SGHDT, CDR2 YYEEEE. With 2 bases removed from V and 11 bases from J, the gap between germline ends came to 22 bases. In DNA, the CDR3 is TGTGCCAGCAGCTTTGGAGCAGGAGGAGACAATGAGCAGTACTTC. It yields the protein CASSFGAGGDNEQYF.

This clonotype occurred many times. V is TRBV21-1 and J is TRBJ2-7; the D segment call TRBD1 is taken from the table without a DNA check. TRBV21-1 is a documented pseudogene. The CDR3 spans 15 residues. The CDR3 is CASSKEGGSPYEQYF. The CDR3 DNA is TGTGCCAGCAGCAAAGAGGGCGGGAGCCCATACGAGCAGTACTTC.

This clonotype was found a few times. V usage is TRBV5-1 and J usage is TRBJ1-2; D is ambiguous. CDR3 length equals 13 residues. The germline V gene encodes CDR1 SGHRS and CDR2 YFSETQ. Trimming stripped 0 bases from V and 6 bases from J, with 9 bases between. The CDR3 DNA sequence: TGCGCCAGCAGCTTGGTAACGGATAATGGCTACACCTTC. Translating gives CASSLVTDNGYTF.

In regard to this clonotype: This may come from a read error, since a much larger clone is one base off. CDR3 sequence reads: CASSLGALAGLDSYEQYF. The DNA of the CDR3 is TGCGCCAGCAGCTTGGGGGCACTAGCGGGACTCGACTCCTACGAGCAGTACTTC. V and J are TRBV5-1 and TRBJ2-7, with 10 bases that match TRBD2. V shed 0 bases, J shed 0 bases, and the junction held 9 bases outside the gene matches. CDR3 size: 18 residues. The germline V gene encodes CDR1 SGHRS and CDR2 YFSETQ.

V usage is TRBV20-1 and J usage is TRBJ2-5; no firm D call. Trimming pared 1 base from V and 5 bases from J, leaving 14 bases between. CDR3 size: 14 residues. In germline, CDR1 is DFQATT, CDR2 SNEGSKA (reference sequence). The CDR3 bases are TGCAGTGCTAGAGCCGGAACCATAACGGAGACCCAGTACTTC. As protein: CSARAGTITETQYF.

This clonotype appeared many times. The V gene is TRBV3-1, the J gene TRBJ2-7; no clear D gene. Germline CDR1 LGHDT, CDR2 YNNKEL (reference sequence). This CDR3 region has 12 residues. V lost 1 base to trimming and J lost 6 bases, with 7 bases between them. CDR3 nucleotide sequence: TGTGCCAGCAGCCAAGTGGTCGGCGAGCAGTACTTC. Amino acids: CASSQVVGEQYF.

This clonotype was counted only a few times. The CDR3 protein is CASSYGTPYEQYF. The CDR3 DNA sequence: TGCGCCAGCAGCTACGGGACCCCCTACGAGCAGTACTTC. This rearrangement joins TRBV5-1 to TRBJ2-7; D may be TRBD1 or TRBD2 (5 bases each). The V and J ends lost 3 bases and 2 bases respectively, with 9 bases between them. The V gene's germline CDR1 is SGHRS and CDR2 YFSETQ. This CDR3 is built from 13 residues. The variable domain in full, with the rest retrieved from reference TRBV5-1 and TRBJ2-7, is KAGVTQTPRYLIKTRGQQVTLSCSPISGHRSVSWYQQTPGQGLQFLFEYFSETQRNKGNFPGRFSGRQFSNSRSEMNVSTLELGDSALYLCASSYGTPYEQYFGPGTRLTVT.